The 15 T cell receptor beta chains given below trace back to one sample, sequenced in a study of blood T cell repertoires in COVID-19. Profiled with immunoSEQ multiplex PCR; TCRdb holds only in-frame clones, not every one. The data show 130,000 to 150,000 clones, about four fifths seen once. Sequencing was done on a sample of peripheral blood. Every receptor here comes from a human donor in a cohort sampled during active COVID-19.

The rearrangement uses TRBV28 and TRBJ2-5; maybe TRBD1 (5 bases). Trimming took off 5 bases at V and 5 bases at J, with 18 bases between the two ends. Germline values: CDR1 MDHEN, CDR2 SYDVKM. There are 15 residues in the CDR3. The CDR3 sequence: CASSGQDAPFETQYF. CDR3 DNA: TGTGCCAGCAGTGGACAAGATGCCCCCTTCGAGACCCAGTACTTC.

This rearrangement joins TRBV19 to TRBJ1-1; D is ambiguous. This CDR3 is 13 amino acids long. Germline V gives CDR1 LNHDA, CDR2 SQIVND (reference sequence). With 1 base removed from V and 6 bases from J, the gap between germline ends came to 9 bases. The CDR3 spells CASSIGLRAEAFF. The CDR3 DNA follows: TGTGCCAGTAGTATAGGGTTGAGGGCTGAAGCTTTCTTT.

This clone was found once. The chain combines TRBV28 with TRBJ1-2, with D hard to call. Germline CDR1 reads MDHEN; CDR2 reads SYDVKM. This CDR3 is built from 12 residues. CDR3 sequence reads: CATRRGNYGYTF. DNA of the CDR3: TGTGCAACCCGACGGGGTAACTATGGCTACACCTTC.

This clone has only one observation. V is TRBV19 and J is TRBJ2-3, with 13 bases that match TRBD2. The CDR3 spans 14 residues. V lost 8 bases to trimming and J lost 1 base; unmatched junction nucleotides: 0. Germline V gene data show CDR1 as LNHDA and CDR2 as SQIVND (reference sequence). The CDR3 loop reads CASGLAGGTDTQYF. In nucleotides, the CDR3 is TGTGCCAGTGGACTAGCGGGGGGCACAGATACGCAGTATTTT.

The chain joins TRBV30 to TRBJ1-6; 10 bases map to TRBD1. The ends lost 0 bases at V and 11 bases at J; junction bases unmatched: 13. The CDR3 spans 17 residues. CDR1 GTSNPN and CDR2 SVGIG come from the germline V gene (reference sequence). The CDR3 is CAWSVFPLDRGSTPLHF. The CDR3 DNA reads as TGTGCCTGGAGTGTATTCCCCTTGGACAGGGGGTCAACACCCCTCCACTTT. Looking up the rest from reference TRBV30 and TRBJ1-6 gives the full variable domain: SQTIHQWPATLVQPVGSPLSLECTVEGTSNPNLYWYRQAAGRGLQLLFYSVGIGQISSEVPQNLSASRPQDRQFILSSKKLLLSDSGFYLCAWSVFPLDRGSTPLHFGNGTRLTVT.

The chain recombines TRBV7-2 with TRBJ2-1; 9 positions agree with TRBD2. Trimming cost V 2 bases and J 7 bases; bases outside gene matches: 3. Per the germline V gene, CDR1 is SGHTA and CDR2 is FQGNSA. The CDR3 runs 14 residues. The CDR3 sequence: CASSLSGRLNEQFF. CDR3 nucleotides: TGTGCCAGCAGCTTAAGCGGGAGGTTGAATGAGCAGTTCTTC.

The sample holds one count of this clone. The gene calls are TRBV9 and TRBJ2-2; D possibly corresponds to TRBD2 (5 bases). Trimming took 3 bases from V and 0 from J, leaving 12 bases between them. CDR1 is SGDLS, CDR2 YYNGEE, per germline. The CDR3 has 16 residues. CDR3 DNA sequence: TGTGCCAGCAGCGGCGGAGCGGAAGCGAACACCGGGGAGCTGTTTTTT. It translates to CASSGGAEANTGELFF.

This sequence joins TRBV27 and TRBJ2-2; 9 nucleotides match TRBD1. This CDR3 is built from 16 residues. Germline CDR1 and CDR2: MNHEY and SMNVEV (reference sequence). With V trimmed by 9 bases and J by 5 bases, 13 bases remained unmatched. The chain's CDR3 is CASGQGPRVLTGELFF. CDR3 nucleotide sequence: TGTGCCAGTGGACAGGGGCCTAGAGTCTTAACCGGGGAGCTGTTTTTT.

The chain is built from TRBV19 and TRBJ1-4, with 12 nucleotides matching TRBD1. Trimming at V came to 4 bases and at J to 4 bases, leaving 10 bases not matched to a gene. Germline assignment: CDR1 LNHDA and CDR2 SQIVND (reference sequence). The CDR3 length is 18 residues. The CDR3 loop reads CASSTAGQGAAGNEKLFF. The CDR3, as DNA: TGTGCCAGTAGTACGGCGGGACAGGGGGCGGCGGGTAATGAAAAACTGTTTTTT.

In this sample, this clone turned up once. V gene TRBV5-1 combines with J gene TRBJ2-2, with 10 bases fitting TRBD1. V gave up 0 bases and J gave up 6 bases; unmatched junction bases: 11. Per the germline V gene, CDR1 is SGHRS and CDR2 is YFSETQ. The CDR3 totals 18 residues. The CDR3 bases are TGCGCCAGCAGCTTGGTGGCGGGGACCGGGACAGGGGCCGGGGAGCTGTTTTTT. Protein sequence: CASSLVAGTGTGAGELFF.

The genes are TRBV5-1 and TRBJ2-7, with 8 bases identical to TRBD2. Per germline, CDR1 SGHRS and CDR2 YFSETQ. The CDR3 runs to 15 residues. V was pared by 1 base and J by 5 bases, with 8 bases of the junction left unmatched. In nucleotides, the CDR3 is TGCGCCAGCAGCTTGCTCCAGCGGGGGTCCCACGAGCAGTACTTC. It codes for CASSLLQRGSHEQYF. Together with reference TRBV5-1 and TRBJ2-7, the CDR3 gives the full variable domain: KAGVTQTPRYLIKTRGQQVTLSCSPISGHRSVSWYQQTPGQGLQFLFEYFSETQRNKGNFPGRFSGRQFSNSRSEMNVSTLELGDSALYLCASSLLQRGSHEQYFGPGTRLTVT.

CDR3 sequence: CSVQDLGETQYF. CDR3 nucleotide sequence: TGCAGCGTTCAGGATCTTGGGGAGACCCAGTACTTC. This chain joins TRBV29-1 and TRBJ2-5; no clear D gene. CDR1 and CDR2 (germline): SQVTM, ANQGSEA. Trimming removed 5 bases at V and 5 bases at J, with 12 bases between. This CDR3 region has 12 residues.

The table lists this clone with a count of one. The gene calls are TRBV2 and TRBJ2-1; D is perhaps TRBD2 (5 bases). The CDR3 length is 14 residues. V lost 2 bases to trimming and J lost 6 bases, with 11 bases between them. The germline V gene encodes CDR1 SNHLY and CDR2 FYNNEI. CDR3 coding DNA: TGTGCCAGCAGTGAATTGGGAGACACCAATGAGCAGTTCTTC. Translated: CASSELGDTNEQFF. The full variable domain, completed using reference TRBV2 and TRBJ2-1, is EPEVTQTPSHQVTQMGQEVILRCVPISNHLYFYWYRQILGQKVEFLVSFYNNEISEKSEIFDDQFSVERPDGSNFTLKIRSTKLEDSAMYFCASSELGDTNEQFFGPGTRLTVL.

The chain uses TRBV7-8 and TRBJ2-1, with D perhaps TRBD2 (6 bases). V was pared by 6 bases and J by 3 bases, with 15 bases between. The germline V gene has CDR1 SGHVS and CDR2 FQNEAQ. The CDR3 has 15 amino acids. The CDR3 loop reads CASRLGLTDYNEQFF. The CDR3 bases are TGTGCCAGCAGGTTGGGACTCACAGACTACAATGAGCAGTTCTTC.

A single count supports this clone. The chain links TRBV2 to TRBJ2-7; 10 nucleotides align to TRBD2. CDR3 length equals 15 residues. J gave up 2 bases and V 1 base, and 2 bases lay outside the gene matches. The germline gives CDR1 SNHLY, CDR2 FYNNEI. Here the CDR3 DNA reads TGTGCCAGCAGTGAAGATAGCGGGGGGCCCTACGAGCAGTACTTC. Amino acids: CASSEDSGGPYEQYF. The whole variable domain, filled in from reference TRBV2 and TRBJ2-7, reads EPEVTQTPSHQVTQMGQEVILRCVPISNHLYFYWYRQILGQKVEFLVSFYNNEISEKSEIFDDQFSVERPDGSNFTLKIRSTKLEDSAMYFCASSEDSGGPYEQYFGPGTRLTVT.